The 27 T cell receptor beta chains in this list originate from one sample, sequenced in a study of OX40 agonist ivuxolimab in advanced cancers. Assay: immunoSEQ multiplex PCR; the TCRdb copy retains only in-frame clones and omits some. Among 35,000 to 45,000 clones, about four fifths were seen once, and the ten largest hold over 15%. Sequenced material: CD4+ or CD8+ T cells sorted from blood, taken in a trial of the OX40 agonist ivuxolimab. These receptors were collected from an adult with an advanced solid tumor such as melanoma, head and neck, liver or kidney cancer.

CDR3 protein: CARSLAIGRIAVKETQYF. CDR3 sequence (DNA): TGTGCCAGAAGCTTGGCGATTGGGAGGATAGCGGTAAAAGAGACCCAGTACTTC. V and J are TRBV5-3 and TRBJ2-5; D is possibly TRBD2 (6 bases). TRBV5-3 is an ORF; its function is uncertain. The germline V and J ends were trimmed by 0 bases and 3 bases, with 21 bases remaining between them. This CDR3 is built from 18 residues.

DNA of the CDR3: TGTGCCAGCACCGAAGTAGGGGATGAGCAGTTCTTC. Translation gives CASTEVGDEQFF. This chain connects TRBV2 to TRBJ2-1; possible D gene TRBD1, 5 bases. Germline V gene sequence: CDR1 SNHLY, CDR2 FYNNEI. The germline V and J ends were trimmed by 7 bases and 8 bases, with 12 bases remaining between them. The length of the CDR3 is 12 residues.

The CDR3 here is CASSFRRQANNEQFF. CDR3 nucleotide sequence: TGCGCCAGCAGCTTCCGGAGACAGGCTAACAATGAGCAGTTCTTC. The gene calls are TRBV5-1 and TRBJ2-1; D is possibly TRBD1 (6 bases). There are 15 residues in the CDR3. V shed 2 bases and J shed 5 bases, with 14 bases lying between them. The germline V gene encodes CDR1 SGHRS and CDR2 YFSETQ.

J is TRBJ1-1 and V is TRBV11-2; D may be TRBD1 (5 bases). There are 15 residues in the CDR3. Germline V gene data show CDR1 as SGHAT and CDR2 as FQNNGV. V lost 2 bases and J 6 bases, leaving 16 bases between the germline ends. CDR3 region: CASSLQGPQHSEAFF. DNA of the CDR3: TGTGCCAGCAGCTTACAGGGCCCTCAGCACTCTGAAGCTTTCTTT.

The CDR3 DNA reads TGTGCCAGCAGTGAAAGATCATACATGAACACTGAAGCTTTCTTT. Its protein is CASSERSYMNTEAFF. The rearrangement links TRBV6-1 to TRBJ1-1; D is undetermined. There are 15 residues in the CDR3. V was trimmed by 2 bases and J by 0 bases, leaving 10 bases between them. Germline V gene lookup returns CDR1 MNHNS and CDR2 SASEGT.

This chain links TRBV7-7 with TRBJ2-7; 8 nucleotides align to TRBD1. Germline V gene data show CDR1 as SSHAT and CDR2 as FNYEAQ (reference sequence). V lost 1 base and J lost 6; bases outside the gene matches: 5. This CDR3 contains 14 residues. This CDR3 is CASSLGTGSSEQYF. The CDR3 DNA reads TGTGCCAGCAGCTTAGGGACAGGGTCGAGCGAGCAGTACTTC.

This clone was counted only a few times. The V gene is TRBV29-1, the J gene TRBJ2-2; D is unclear. The germline V gene has CDR1 SQVTM and CDR2 ANQGSEA. Trimming removed 5 bases at V and 8 bases at J, with 9 bases between. This CDR3 has 11 residues. CDR3 region: CSVILLGELFF. CDR3 DNA: TGCAGCGTTATTCTCCTGGGGGAGCTGTTTTTT.

The chain combines TRBV29-1 with TRBJ2-7; 9 bases line up with TRBD1. This CDR3 has 14 amino acids. V shed 0 bases, J shed 5 bases, and the junction held 5 bases outside the gene matches. Per the germline V gene, CDR1 is SQVTM and CDR2 is ANQGSEA. The CDR3 sequence: CSVEEGDRANEQYF. CDR3 sequence (DNA): TGCAGCGTTGAAGAAGGGGACAGGGCCAACGAGCAGTACTTC.

This clone was detected once. The rearrangement uses TRBV9 and TRBJ2-3; D is possibly TRBD2 (6 bases). This CDR3 has 15 amino acids. Trimming took 0 bases from V and 4 from J, leaving 12 bases between them. Germline loops: CDR1 SGDLS, CDR2 YYNGEE. The CDR3 DNA is TGTGCCAGCAGCGTAGTTGCGGGACGGGCAGATACGCAGTATTTT. Residues: CASSVVAGRADTQYF. Supplemented by reference TRBV9 and TRBJ2-3, the full variable domain reads DSGVTQTPKHLITATGQRVTLRCSPRSGDLSVYWYQQSLDQGLQFLIQYYNGEERAKGNILERFSAQQFPDLHSELNLSSLELGDSALYFCASSVVAGRADTQYFGPGTRLTVL.

Only a few counts were recorded for this clone. This chain links TRBV10-2 with TRBJ1-6; D uncertain. Germline V gene lookup returns CDR1 WSHSY and CDR2 SAAADI. The CDR3 loop spans 14 amino acids. V was shortened by 8 bases and J by 6 bases, with 14 bases between the two germline ends. The CDR3: CASRVSRTNSPLHF. CDR3 nucleotides: TGCGCCAGCCGGGTGTCGAGAACTAATTCACCCCTCCACTTT.

The V gene is TRBV4-2, the J gene TRBJ2-1; D is uncertain. Germline V gene lookup returns CDR1 LGHNA and CDR2 YNFKEQ. The CDR3 is made up of 12 amino acids. V lost 1 base to trimming and J lost 7 bases, with 5 bases between them. The chain's CDR3 is CASSQVNNEQFF. CDR3 nucleotides: TGTGCCAGCAGCCAAGTAAATAATGAGCAGTTCTTC.

This sequence joins TRBV5-6 and TRBJ2-3; tentative D call: TRBD1 (5 bases). This CDR3 comprises 13 residues. The V gene lost 4 bases and the J gene lost 4 bases, with 10 bases spanning the gap. Germline CDR1 is SGHDT and CDR2 is YYEEEE. CDR3 region: CASSHDSPDTQYF. The CDR3 DNA sequence: TGTGCCAGCAGCCATGACAGCCCAGATACGCAGTATTTT.

The rearrangement joins TRBV27 to TRBJ2-7; D is perhaps TRBD2 (7 bases). Trimming pared 5 bases from V and 1 base from J, leaving 18 bases between. This CDR3 has 16 residues. Germline-derived CDR1 and CDR2 are MNHEY and SMNVEV (reference sequence). The CDR3: CASSPSWEGGSYEQYF. Written as DNA, the CDR3 is TGTGCCAGCAGTCCATCCTGGGAGGGGGGATCCTACGAGCAGTACTTC.

By share, this clone ranks as medium-sized. The rearrangement uses TRBV5-4 and TRBJ2-3; weak D call: TRBD2 (7 bases). The ends were cut back, 5 bases at V and 5 bases at J, with 18 bases in the middle. CDR3 length: 15 amino acids. Germline assignment: CDR1 SGHNT and CDR2 YYREEE (reference sequence). The DNA for the CDR3 is TGTGCCAGCAGTTATGGGGGGGCCCCCGGAGATACGCAGTATTTT. Amino acid sequence: CASSYGGAPGDTQYF.

V gene TRBV18 combines with J gene TRBJ2-7; the D is unclear. The germline V and J ends were trimmed by 4 bases and 1 base, with 14 bases remaining between them. Germline-derived CDR1 and CDR2 are KGHSH and LQKENI. The CDR3 has 15 residues. The chain's CDR3 is CASSHLTAGSYEQYF. DNA of the CDR3: TGTGCCAGCTCACACCTGACGGCCGGGTCCTACGAGCAGTACTTC.

The chain couples TRBV11-3 to TRBJ1-1; D is unclear. The V end was cut by 5 bases, the J end by 0 bases, with 4 bases between. The CDR3 is made up of 12 amino acids. CDR1 SGHNT and CDR2 YENEEA come from the germline V gene. CDR3 DNA: TGTGCCAGCAGCCCAATGAACACTGAAGCTTTCTTT. This codes for CASSPMNTEAFF. Full variable domain (missing parts from reference TRBV11-3 and TRBJ1-1): EAGVVQSPRYKIIEKKQPVAFWCNPISGHNTLYWYLQNLGQGPELLIRYENEEAVDDSQLPKDRFSAERLKGVDSTLKIQPAELGDSAVYLCASSPMNTEAFFGQGTRLTVV.

The chain has TRBV9 and TRBJ2-5; D remains unclear. With 3 bases removed from V and 4 bases from J, the gap between germline ends came to 13 bases. Germline V gene data show CDR1 as SGDLS and CDR2 as YYNGEE. CDR3 size: 14 residues. The CDR3 loop is CASSGVGLGETQYF. CDR3 nucleotide sequence: TGTGCCAGCAGCGGCGTGGGGTTGGGAGAGACCCAGTACTTC.

The chain carries TRBV4-3 and TRBJ2-1; the D gene could be TRBD1 or TRBD2 (5 bases each). The V gene's germline CDR1 is LGHNA and CDR2 YSLEER. This CDR3 has 12 amino acids. Deletions cut 4 bases from V and 6 bases from J, with 7 bases between. The CDR3 protein is CASSPGANEQFF. CDR3 sequence (DNA): TGCGCCAGCAGCCCCGGGGCCAATGAGCAGTTCTTC.

The gene calls are TRBV7-6 and TRBJ2-1; 7 nucleotides agree with TRBD2. Germline-derived CDR1 and CDR2 are SGHVS and FNYEAQ. V lost 5 bases and J lost 8; bases outside the gene matches: 6. The CDR3 totals 13 residues. The CDR3 DNA is TGTGCCAGCAGCCCAGCGGGGAACGATGAGCAGTTCTTC. This translates into CASSPAGNDEQFF.

J is TRBJ2-7 and V is TRBV5-6; 7 bases are shared with TRBD2. The CDR3 is made up of 14 amino acids. V gave up 4 bases and J gave up 2 bases; unmatched junction bases: 6. Germline values: CDR1 SGHDT, CDR2 YYEEEE. The CDR3 here is CASSPGGRAYEQYF. CDR3 in DNA: TGTGCCAGCAGCCCCGGGGGGAGAGCCTACGAGCAGTACTTC.

The chain carries TRBV19 and TRBJ2-7, with D possibly being TRBD1 or TRBD2 (6 bases each). This CDR3 has 14 amino acids. The germline V gene has CDR1 LNHDA and CDR2 SQIVND (reference sequence). The V and J ends lost 4 bases and 2 bases respectively, with 12 bases between them. The CDR3 protein is CASSTRGTPYEQYF. CDR3 DNA sequence: TGTGCCAGTAGTACCCGGGGGACACCCTACGAGCAGTACTTC.

The chain joins TRBV19 to TRBJ1-1, with D uncertain. V lost 1 base to trimming and J lost 5 bases, with 5 bases between them. The CDR3 is 12 amino acids. Germline values: CDR1 LNHDA, CDR2 SQIVND (reference sequence). The CDR3 DNA follows: TGTGCCAGTAGTATAGGAGAGACTGAAGCTTTCTTT. Its protein product is CASSIGETEAFF.

Only a few counts were recorded for this clone. Here the CDR3 reads CASSTHNTGELFF. CDR3 DNA: TGTGCCAGCAGTACACATAACACCGGGGAGCTGTTTTTT. V gene TRBV27 combines with J gene TRBJ2-2; D is undetermined. Trimming left V 5 bases short and J 2 bases short, with 6 bases between. In germline, CDR1 is MNHEY, CDR2 SMNVEV (reference sequence). The CDR3 runs to 13 residues.

The chain uses TRBV5-1 and TRBJ2-5; D is possibly TRBD2 (7 bases). V was pared by 1 base and J by 3 bases, with 16 bases between. This CDR3 has 16 residues. CDR1 SGHRS and CDR2 YFSETQ come from the germline V gene. CDR3 in amino acids: CASSLIPPGGKETQYF. CDR3 bases: TGCGCCAGCAGCTTGATCCCCCCGGGGGGCAAAGAGACCCAGTACTTC.

This clone occurred once. This chain joins TRBV28 and TRBJ2-5; 8 bases match TRBD1. Germline values: CDR1 MDHEN, CDR2 SYDVKM. This CDR3 has 15 residues. J was trimmed by 6 bases and V by 5 bases; bases with no gene match: 11. The CDR3: CASSLGATGEKTQYF. In DNA, the CDR3 is TGTGCCAGCAGTCTGGGGGCGACAGGGGAGAAGACCCAGTACTTC. The variable domain in full, completed from reference TRBV28 and TRBJ2-5, reads DVKVTQSSRYLVKRTGEKVFLECVQDMDHENMFWYRQDPGLGLRLIYFSYDVKMKEKGDIPEGYSVSREKKERFSLILESASTNQTSMYLCASSLGATGEKTQYFGPGTRLLVL.

The rearrangement links TRBV27 to TRBJ2-1; 16 bases fit TRBD2. CDR1 and CDR2 (germline): MNHEY, SMNVEV (reference sequence). This CDR3 has 14 residues. V lost 8 bases to trimming and J lost 14 bases; unmatched junction nucleotides: 9. The CDR3: CASVGLAGGRSEFF. The CDR3 nucleotides read TGTGCCAGCGTGGGACTAGCGGGAGGGCGGTCGGAGTTCTTC.

J is TRBJ1-1 and V is TRBV11-1; 10 nucleotides align to TRBD1. CDR1 and CDR2 (germline): SGHAT, FQDESV (reference sequence). The CDR3 runs to 17 residues. After removal of 5 bases from V and 5 bases from J, the junction contained 14 bases not matched to a gene. For the CDR3, the DNA is TGTGCCAGCAGCATTACCATGACAGGGGGCTGGAGTACTGAAGCTTTCTTT. Amino acid sequence: CASSITMTGGWSTEAFF.